This TCR beta chain was retrieved from a study of cytomegalovirus exposure and HLA in healthy donors. Study-wide results and caveats: Specificity of a few CMV-associated chains for CMV antigens was verified in vitro.

Germline loops: CDR1 WSHSY, CDR2 SAAADI. The length of the CDR3 is 14 residues. The V gene lost 6 bases and the J gene lost 5 bases, with 13 bases spanning the gap. Healthy bone marrow donors made up the cohort. Whereas donors were nominally healthy upon sampling, unrecorded immune exposures were probable. Use of 60 Vbeta and 13 Jbeta primers characterized the PCR. This table comes from immunoSEQ multiplex PCR, and its TCRdb copy is limited to in-frame clones, with some not included. This sample has about 150,000 clones, with about 72% found just once. With respect to this clone: Its antigen is currently unknown.

The V and J genes are TRBV10-2 and TRBJ1-4, with D possibly TRBD1 on 6 matching bases. The sample was PBMCs. The sequence derives from a man aged 60 to 75 in good health and CMV-seronegative. The CDR3 protein is CASRAGQINEKLFF. The CDR3 DNA reads as TGCGCCAGCAGAGCAGGACAGATCAATGAAAAACTGTTTTTT.